This is a list of T cell receptor beta chains from one sample in a study of Graves' ophthalmopathy and Graves' hyperthyroidism. One entry per CDR3 protein, called by TCRdb with MiXCR from the multiplex PCR reads. The sample lists around 1,200,000 distinct CDR3 sequences; about 36% were seen once. Input material: peripheral blood or thyroid tissue (not recorded which). The receptor source for this set is an adult man with Graves' hyperthyroidism. The CDR3 runs from the conserved cysteine through the conserved F or W. Clone size is not always given. Where it is, it says once, few, many or a class for expanded clones.

j_call v_call clone_size cdr3_aa
TRBJ1-6 TRBV11-1 - CASSLWGGNSPLHF
TRBJ2-7 TRBV11-1 - CASSLAGGPLEQYF
TRBJ2-5 TRBV6-6 few CASKSSAGQETQYF
TRBJ1-2 TRBV12-3/TRBV12-4 - CASSENMGHNYGYTF
TRBJ1-4 TRBV7-6 - CASSWASEKLFF
TRBJ1-3 TRBV7-9 many CASSSQRSSGNTIYF
TRBJ1-1 TRBV7-8 few CASSFRVETEAFF
TRBJ1-3 TRBV19 few CASGPKRQGFSGNTIYF
TRBJ2-5 TRBV4-3 few CASSQLGQEETQYF
TRBJ1-1 TRBV3-1 - CASSPTRELGGLHTEAFF
TRBJ1-1 TRBV3-1 few CASSQEGQGHPEAFF
TRBJ2-5 TRBV12-3/TRBV12-4 - CASSAQVRVETQYF
TRBJ2-2 TRBV19 - CASSITRDRGTGELFF
TRBJ2-7 TRBV29-1 - CSLDSYEQYF
TRBJ2-7 TRBV6-1 few CASRNGGAYEQYF
TRBJ2-7 TRBV29-1 many CSANGQGEVDEQYF
TRBJ1-2 TRBV29-1 many CSVDSGGYTF
TRBJ2-5 TRBV7-2 - CASSYIDGGHIRETQYF
TRBJ1-1 TRBV20-1 many CSAPQGGAEAFF
TRBJ1-4 TRBV5-1 - CASSLAGQGWTNEKLFF
TRBJ1-2 TRBV5-1 many CASSLDSTSNGYTF
TRBJ2-5 TRBV24-1 - CATSEAGGLETQYF
TRBJ1-6 TRBV9 - CASSLSGRRNQPLHF
TRBJ2-7 TRBV29-1 - CSVERTGYEQYF
TRBJ2-7 TRBV19 many CASSTSGQVTYEQYF
TRBJ1-6 TRBV4-2 few CASSIRDTNSPLHF
TRBJ1-4 TRBV5-1 - CASSLGQGNERLFF
TRBJ2-5 TRBV5-1 - CASSTPDSQETQYF
TRBJ2-3 TRBV10-3 - CATRRLARERGTDTQYF
TRBJ1-4 TRBV30 - CAWSRDSTNEKLFF
TRBJ1-1 TRBV20-1 many CSAWDFGEAFF
TRBJ1-5 TRBV20-1 - CSARVVGQPQHF
TRBJ2-7 TRBV20-1 many CSAPPGLAGGPSYEQYF
TRBJ2-5 TRBV14 few CASSQDVPVSVEETQYF
TRBJ2-7 TRBV7-2 many CASSLVAGRDHEQYF
TRBJ2-7 TRBV7-8 many CASRAGTAYYEQYF
TRBJ1-2 TRBV20-1 many CSASGFQDANYGYTF
TRBJ1-5 TRBV6-6 many CATAEGGGNQPQHF
TRBJ2-2 TRBV2 - CASTSSGGVNTGELFF
TRBJ1-5 TRBV7-8 - CASSYRAGTQPQHF
TRBJ1-2 TRBV6-2/TRBV6-3 - CASVPGQGRADGYTF